This entry is about one T cell receptor (beta chain). Antigen unknown. The data stem from a study of post-analysis software for immune sequencing data. Sequencing libraries made from TCR beta cDNA carried unique molecular identifiers. Each CDR3 protein gets one entry after TCRdb re-called the PCR reads with MiXCR. The sample carries about 560,000 distinct CDR3 sequences, 44% recorded once. General study points: The study found significantly lower normalized Chao1 diversity in multiple sclerosis patients than in controls.

The specimen sequenced was blood. The clonotype comes from a girl between 10 and 17 years old with multiple sclerosis.

CDR3 coding DNA: TGTGCCAGCAGCTTCGGTCCAGACTACGAGCAGTACTTC. This codes for CASSFGPDYEQYF. The V and J genes are TRBV14 and TRBJ2-7, with D unresolved. V was clipped by 5 bases and J by 3 bases, with 11 bases between them. Germline V lookup: CDR1 SGHDN, CDR2 FVKESK. The CDR3 covers 13 residues.